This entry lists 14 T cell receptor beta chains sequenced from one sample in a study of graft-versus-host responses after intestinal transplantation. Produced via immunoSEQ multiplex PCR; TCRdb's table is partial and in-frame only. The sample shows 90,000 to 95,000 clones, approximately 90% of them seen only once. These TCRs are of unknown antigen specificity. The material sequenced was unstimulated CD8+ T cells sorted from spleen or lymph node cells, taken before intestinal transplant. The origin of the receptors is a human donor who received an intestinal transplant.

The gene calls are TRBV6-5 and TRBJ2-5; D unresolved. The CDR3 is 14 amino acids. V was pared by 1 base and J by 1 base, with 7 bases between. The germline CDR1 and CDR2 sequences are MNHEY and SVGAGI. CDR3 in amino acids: CASSYLHSQETQYF. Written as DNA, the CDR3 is TGTGCCAGCAGTTACTTGCACAGCCAAGAGACCCAGTACTTC.

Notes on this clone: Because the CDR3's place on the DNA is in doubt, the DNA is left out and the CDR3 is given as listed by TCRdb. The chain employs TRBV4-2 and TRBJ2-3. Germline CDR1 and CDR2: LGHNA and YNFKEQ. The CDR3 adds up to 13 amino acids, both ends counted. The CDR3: CASSSSDPDTQYF.

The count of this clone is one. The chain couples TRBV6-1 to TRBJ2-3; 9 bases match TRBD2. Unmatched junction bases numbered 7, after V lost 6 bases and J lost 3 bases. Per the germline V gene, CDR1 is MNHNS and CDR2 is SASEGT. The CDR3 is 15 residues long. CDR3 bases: TGTGCCAGCAGGCCACATAGCGGGAGAACAGATACGCAGTATTTT. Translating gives CASRPHSGRTDTQYF.

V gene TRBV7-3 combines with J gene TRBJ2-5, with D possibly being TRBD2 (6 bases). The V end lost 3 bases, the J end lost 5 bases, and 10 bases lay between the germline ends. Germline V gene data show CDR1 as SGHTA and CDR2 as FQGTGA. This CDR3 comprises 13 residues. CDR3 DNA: TGTGCCAGCAGCTTTGGCGGGATTGAGACCCAGTACTTC. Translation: CASSFGGIETQYF.

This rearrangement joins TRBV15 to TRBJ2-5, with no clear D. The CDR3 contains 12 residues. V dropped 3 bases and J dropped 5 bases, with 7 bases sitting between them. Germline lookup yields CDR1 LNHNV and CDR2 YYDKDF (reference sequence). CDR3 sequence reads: CATSRAQETQYF. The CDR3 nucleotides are TGTGCCACCAGCAGGGCCCAGGAGACCCAGTACTTC.

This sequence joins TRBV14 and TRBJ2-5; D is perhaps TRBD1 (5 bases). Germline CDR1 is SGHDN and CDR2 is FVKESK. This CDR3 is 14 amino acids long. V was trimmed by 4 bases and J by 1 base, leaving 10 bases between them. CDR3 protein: CASSPSRAQETQYF. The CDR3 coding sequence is TGTGCCAGCAGCCCCAGCAGGGCCCAAGAGACCCAGTACTTC. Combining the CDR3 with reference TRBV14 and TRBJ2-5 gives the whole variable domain EAGVTQFPSHSVIEKGQTVTLRCDPISGHDNLYWYRRVMGKEIKFLLHFVKESKQDESGMPNNRFLAERTGGTYSTLKVQPAELEDSGVYFCASSPSRAQETQYFGPGTRLLVL.

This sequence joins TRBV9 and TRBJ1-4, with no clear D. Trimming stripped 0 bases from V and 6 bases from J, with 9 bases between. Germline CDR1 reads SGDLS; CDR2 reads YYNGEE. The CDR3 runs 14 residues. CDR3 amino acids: CASSVGGGDEKLFF. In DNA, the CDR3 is TGTGCCAGCAGCGTAGGGGGTGGAGATGAAAAACTGTTTTTT.

The CDR3 nucleotides read TGCAGCGTTGACTTGAACACCGGGGAGCTGTTTTTT. Its translation: CSVDLNTGELFF. V and J are TRBV29-1 and TRBJ2-2, with D hard to call. Trimming removed 3 bases from V and 1 base from J, with 3 bases in between. The CDR3 spans 12 residues. Germline V gives CDR1 SQVTM, CDR2 ANQGSEA.

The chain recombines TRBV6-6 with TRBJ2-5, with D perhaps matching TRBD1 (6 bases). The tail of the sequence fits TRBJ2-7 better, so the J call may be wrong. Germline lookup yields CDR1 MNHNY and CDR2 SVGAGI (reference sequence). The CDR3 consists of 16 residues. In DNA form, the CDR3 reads TGTGCCAGCAGTTACTCGACTACAGGGCCTACCTACGAGCAGTACTTC. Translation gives CASSYSTTGPTYEQYF.

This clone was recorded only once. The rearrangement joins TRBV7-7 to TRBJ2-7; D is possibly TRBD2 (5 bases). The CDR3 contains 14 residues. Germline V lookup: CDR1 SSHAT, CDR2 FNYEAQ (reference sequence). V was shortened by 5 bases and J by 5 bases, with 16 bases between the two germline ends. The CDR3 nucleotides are TGTGCCAGCAGCCTTAGCCCCCTCGGGAACGAGCAGTACTTC. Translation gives CASSLSPLGNEQYF.

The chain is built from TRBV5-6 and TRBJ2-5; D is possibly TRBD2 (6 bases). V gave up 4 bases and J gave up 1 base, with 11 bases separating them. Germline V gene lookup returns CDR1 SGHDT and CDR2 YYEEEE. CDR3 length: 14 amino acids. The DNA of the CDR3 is TGTGCCAGCAGCGCCGGGACTGCCCAAGAGACCCAGTACTTC. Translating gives CASSAGTAQETQYF.

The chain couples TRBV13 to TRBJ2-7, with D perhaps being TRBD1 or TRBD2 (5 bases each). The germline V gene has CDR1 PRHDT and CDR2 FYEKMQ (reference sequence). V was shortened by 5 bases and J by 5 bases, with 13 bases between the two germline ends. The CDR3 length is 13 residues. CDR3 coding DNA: TGTGCCAGCAGCCCGGGGACGCTGGACGAGCAGTACTTC. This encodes CASSPGTLDEQYF.

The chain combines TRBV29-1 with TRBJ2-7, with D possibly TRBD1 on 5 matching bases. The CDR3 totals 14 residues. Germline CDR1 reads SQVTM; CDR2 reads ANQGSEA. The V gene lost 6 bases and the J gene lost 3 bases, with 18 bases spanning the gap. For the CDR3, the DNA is TGCAGCGTCGCACCTTTCGACAGAGACTACGAGCAGTACTTC. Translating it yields CSVAPFDRDYEQYF.

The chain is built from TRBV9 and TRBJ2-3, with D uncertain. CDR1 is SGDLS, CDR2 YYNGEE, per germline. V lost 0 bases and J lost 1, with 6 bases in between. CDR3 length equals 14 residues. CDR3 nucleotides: TGTGCCAGCAGCGTAGATACGGGCACAGATACGCAGTATTTT. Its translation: CASSVDTGTDTQYF. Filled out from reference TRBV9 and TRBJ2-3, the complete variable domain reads DSGVTQTPKHLITATGQRVTLRCSPRSGDLSVYWYQQSLDQGLQFLIQYYNGEERAKGNILERFSAQQFPDLHSELNLSSLELGDSALYFCASSVDTGTDTQYFGPGTRLTVL.